Detailed here is one T cell receptor beta chain. The data were taken from a study of CD8 T cells in ankylosing spondylitis. One entry per CDR3 protein results from TCRdb running MiXCR on the 5' RACE reads. The table lists approximately 250,000 distinct CDR3 sequences, under 30% of them singletons. The CDR3 runs 11 residues. The germline gives CDR1 SNHLY, CDR2 FYNNEI. V was cut by 3 bases and J by 5 bases, with 5 bases left in between. V and J are TRBV2 and TRBJ2-7; the D is unclear. This sequence originates from a male donor with ankylosing spondylitis or in good health (not recorded which). The sequenced material came from blood, either unsorted or a sorted T cell fraction (not recorded which). This chain's CDR3 is CASSEINEQYF. The CDR3 DNA sequence: TGTGCCAGCAGTGAGATTAACGAGCAGTACTTC.